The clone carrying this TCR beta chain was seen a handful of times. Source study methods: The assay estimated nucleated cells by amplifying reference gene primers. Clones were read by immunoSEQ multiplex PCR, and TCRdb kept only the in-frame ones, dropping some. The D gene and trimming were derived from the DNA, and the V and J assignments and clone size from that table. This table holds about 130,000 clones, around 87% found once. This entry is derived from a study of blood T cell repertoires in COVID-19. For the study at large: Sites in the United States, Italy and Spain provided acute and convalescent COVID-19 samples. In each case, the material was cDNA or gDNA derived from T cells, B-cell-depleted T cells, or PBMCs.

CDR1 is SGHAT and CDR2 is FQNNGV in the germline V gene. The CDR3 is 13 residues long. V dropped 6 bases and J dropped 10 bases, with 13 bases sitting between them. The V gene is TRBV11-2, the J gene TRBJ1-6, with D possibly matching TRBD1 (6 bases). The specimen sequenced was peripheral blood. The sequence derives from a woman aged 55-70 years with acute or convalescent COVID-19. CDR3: CASRFLDSSPLHF. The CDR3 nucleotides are TGTGCCAGCAGATTTCTGGACAGCTCACCCCTCCACTTT.